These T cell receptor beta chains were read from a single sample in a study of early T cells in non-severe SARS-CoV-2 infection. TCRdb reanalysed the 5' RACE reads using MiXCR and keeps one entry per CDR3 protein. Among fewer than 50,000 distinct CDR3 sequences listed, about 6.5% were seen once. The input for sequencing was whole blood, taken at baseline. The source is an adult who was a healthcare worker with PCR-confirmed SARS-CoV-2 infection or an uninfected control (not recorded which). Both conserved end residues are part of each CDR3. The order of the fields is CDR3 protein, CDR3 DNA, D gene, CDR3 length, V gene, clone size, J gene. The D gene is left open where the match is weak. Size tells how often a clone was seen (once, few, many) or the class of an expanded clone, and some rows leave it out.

CASSYTDATNEKLFF,TGTGCCAGCAGCTATACAGACGCAACTAATGAAAAACTGTTTTTT,NA,15,TRBV3-2,many,TRBJ1-4
CSARVPAANEKLFF,TGCAGTGCTAGAGTTCCCGCGGCTAATGAAAAACTGTTTTTT,NA,14,TRBV20-1,NA,TRBJ1-4
CASSLALSGHSYEQYF,TGTGCCAGCAGCTTGGCCCTTAGCGGTCACTCCTACGAGCAGTACTTC,NA,16,TRBV5-6,many,TRBJ2-7
CASSLTSGSSTDTQYF,TGTGCCAGCAGCTTAACTAGCGGGAGTAGCACAGATACGCAGTATTTT,TRBD2,16,TRBV7-6,NA,TRBJ2-3
CASSHTFRRGGAGGDTQYF,TGCGCCAGCAGCCATACTTTCAGGCGTGGGGGGGCTGGTGGAGATACGCAGTATTTT,NA,19,TRBV4-1,many,TRBJ2-3
CASSTRQGDSYNEQFF,TGTGCCAGCAGTACCCGACAGGGGGACTCCTACAATGAGCAGTTCTTC,TRBD1,16,TRBV28,few,TRBJ2-1
CSAHLRGRLNEQFF,TGCAGTGCTCACCTCAGGGGGCGCCTCAATGAGCAGTTCTTC,TRBD1,14,TRBV20-1,many,TRBJ2-1
CSVGGQTGNEQFF,TGCAGCGTTGGAGGGCAGACAGGCAATGAGCAGTTCTTC,NA,13,TRBV29-1,many,TRBJ2-1
CASSLVFPPYEQYF,TGTGCCAGCAGCTTAGTTTTCCCGCCCTACGAGCAGTACTTC,NA,14,TRBV7-9,few,TRBJ2-7
CASRQTGADFTTF,TGTGCCAGCAGGCAAACCGGGGCCGATTTTACCACCTTC,NA,13,TRBV6-5,few,TRBJ1-2
CASSWGQGTGNTIYF,TGCGCCAGCAGCTGGGGACAGGGAACTGGAAACACCATATATTTT,TRBD1,15,TRBV5-1,many,TRBJ1-3
CASSVARGQGAYEQYF,TGTGCCAGCAGCGTAGCTCGGGGACAGGGTGCCTACGAGCAGTACTTC,TRBD1,16,TRBV9,many,TRBJ2-7
CASRLGTENYFYEQYF,TGTGCAAGTCGCTTAGGGACTGAAAACTACTTCTACGAGCAGTACTTC,NA,16,TRBV12-2,many,TRBJ2-7
CASNPSGGPQPQHF,TGTGCCAGTAACCCGTCTGGGGGCCCCCAGCCCCAGCATTTT,NA,14,TRBV19,many,TRBJ1-5
CASLWGSSYEQYF,TGTGCCAGCCTCTGGGGGAGCTCCTACGAGCAGTACTTC,NA,13,TRBV6-1,few,TRBJ2-7
CASIMGRNYGYTF,TGTGCCAGCATCATGGGACGGAACTATGGCTACACCTTC,NA,13,TRBV2,many,TRBJ1-2
CASSQEGLAGVDTQYF,TGTGCCAGCAGCCAAGAGGGACTAGCGGGGGTAGATACGCAGTATTTT,TRBD2,16,TRBV4-2,many,TRBJ2-3
CASSLAGDRVRETQYF,TGTGCCAGCAGCTTAGCGGGGGACAGGGTCCGAGAGACCCAGTACTTC,TRBD1,16,TRBV7-2,many,TRBJ2-5
CASSLAPPQVAFF,TGTGCCAGCAGCTTAGCCCCCCCCCAGGTGGCTTTCTTT,NA,13,TRBV7-2,many,TRBJ1-1
CATPDTNTGELFF,TGTGCCACCCCGGACACGAACACCGGGGAGCTGTTTTTT,NA,13,TRBV19,many,TRBJ2-2
CASSVQGSGANVLTF,TGTGCCAGCAGCGTTCAGGGGTCTGGGGCCAACGTCCTGACTTTC,NA,15,TRBV9,NA,TRBJ2-6
CAWSGMNYGYTF,TGTGCCTGGAGCGGCATGAATTATGGCTACACCTTC,NA,12,TRBV30,many,TRBJ1-2
CASSPSPNSQETQYF,TGCGCCAGCAGCCCCAGCCCAAATTCCCAAGAGACCCAGTACTTC,NA,15,TRBV5-1,many,TRBJ2-5
CASSYFRNTGELFF,TGTGCCAGCAGTTACTTCCGAAACACCGGGGAGCTGTTTTTT,NA,14,TRBV6-5,many,TRBJ2-2
CASSYGGQGPRNEQFF,TGTGCCAGCAGTTACGGGGGACAGGGACCACGCAATGAGCAGTTCTTC,TRBD1,16,TRBV6-2/TRBV6-3,many,TRBJ2-1
CSARDMDRGGNTEAFF,TGCAGTGCTAGAGATATGGACAGGGGAGGAAACACTGAAGCTTTCTTT,TRBD1,16,TRBV20-1,many,TRBJ1-1
CASSQDWDGRYSPLHF,TGTGCCAGCAGCCAAGATTGGGACGGACGTTATTCACCCCTCCACTTT,NA,16,TRBV4-2,many,TRBJ1-6